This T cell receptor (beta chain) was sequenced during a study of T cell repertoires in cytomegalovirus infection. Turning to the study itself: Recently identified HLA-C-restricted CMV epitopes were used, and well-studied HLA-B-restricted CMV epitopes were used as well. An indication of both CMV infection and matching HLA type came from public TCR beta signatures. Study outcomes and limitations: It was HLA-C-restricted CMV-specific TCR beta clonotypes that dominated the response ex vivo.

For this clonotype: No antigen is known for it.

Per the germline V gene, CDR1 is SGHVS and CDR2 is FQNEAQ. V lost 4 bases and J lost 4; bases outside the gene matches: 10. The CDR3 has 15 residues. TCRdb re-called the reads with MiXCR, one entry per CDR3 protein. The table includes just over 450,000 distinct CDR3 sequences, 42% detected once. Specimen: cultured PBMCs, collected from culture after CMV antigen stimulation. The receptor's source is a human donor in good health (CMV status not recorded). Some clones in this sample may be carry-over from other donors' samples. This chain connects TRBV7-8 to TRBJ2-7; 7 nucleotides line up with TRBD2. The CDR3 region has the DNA TGTGCCAGCAGCTACCCGGGGGGTAGACGGTACGAGCAGTACTTC. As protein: CASSYPGGRRYEQYF.